These T cell receptor beta chains were read from a single sample in a study of shared clonotypes between healthy human individuals. Using immunoSEQ multiplex PCR, the repertoire was profiled, and TCRdb retains in-frame clones only, with some absent. The sample records roughly 2,300,000 clones, approximately 90% being singletons. Material for sequencing was naive CD4+ T cells from PBMCs. The receptors originated from a man aged 18 to 30 in good health. Some clones in this sample may be carry-over from other donors' samples. Both conserved end residues are part of each CDR3. The D gene is left open where the match is weak. The size entry is marked missing in some rows and otherwise reads once, few, many or a size class.

J,V,D,size,DNA,CDR3
TRBJ2-7,TRBV7-2,TRBD1,NA,TGTGCCAGCAGCGGACAGGTATACGAGCAGTACTTC,CASSGQVYEQYF
TRBJ2-7,TRBV7-2,NA,NA,TGTGCCAGCAGCTTAGGAGGGGCCCGTACTAGGGAGCAGTACTTC,CASSLGGARTREQYF
TRBJ1-1,TRBV7-9,TRBD1,few,TGTGCCAGCAGCTTAAACAGGGGGCTCGGCACTGAAGCTTTCTTT,CASSLNRGLGTEAFF
TRBJ2-3,TRBV30,NA,NA,TGTGCCTGGAGTACTCATGGCACAGATACGCAGTATTTT,CAWSTHGTDTQYF
TRBJ2-7,TRBV5-1,TRBD2,once,TGCGCCAGCAGCTTGGAGGGGACTAGCGGTCTCCACGCGGAGTACTTC,CASSLEGTSGLHAEYF
TRBJ2-3,TRBV5-4,NA,NA,TGTGCCAGCAGCTCGCCCGGGACTGCAGATACGCAGTATTTT,CASSSPGTADTQYF
TRBJ1-4,TRBV7-2,NA,NA,TGTGCCAGCAGTAACAAGAATAATGAAAAACTGTTTTTT,CASSNKNNEKLFF
TRBJ1-2,TRBV2,NA,NA,TGTGCCAGCAGTCCCGGTCGATATGGCTACACCTTC,CASSPGRYGYTF
TRBJ2-7,TRBV6-5,NA,NA,TGTGCCAGCAGTCAAACTAAAGGGGAGCAGTACTTC,CASSQTKGEQYF
TRBJ1-2,TRBV27,NA,NA,TGTGCCAGCAGTCGGGGATATGGCTACACCTTC,CASSRGYGYTF
TRBJ1-1,TRBV5-1,NA,NA,TGCGCCAGCAGCCCAGAGGGTGGCCGGAGGACCACTGAAGCTTTCTTT,CASSPEGGRRTTEAFF
TRBJ2-5,TRBV10-3,NA,NA,TGTGCCAGCGGGACAGTAAAAGAGACCCAGTACTTC,CASGTVKETQYF
TRBJ1-2,TRBV19,NA,NA,TGTGCCAGTAGTATAGATCGTAGGGGGTTGCGAGGCTACACCTTC,CASSIDRRGLRGYTF
TRBJ2-1,TRBV11-3,NA,NA,TGTGCCAGCAGCTTAGGCCGAAGCTCCTACAATGAGCAGTTCTTC,CASSLGRSSYNEQFF
TRBJ1-2,TRBV6-1,NA,NA,TGTGCCAGCAGTGGAAACTGGGTAGGCTACACCTTC,CASSGNWVGYTF
TRBJ1-2,TRBV2,NA,NA,TGTGCCAGCACGGGTCCCTTATCAAATGGCTACACCTTC,CASTGPLSNGYTF
TRBJ2-7,TRBV5-4,TRBD1,NA,TGTGCCAGCAGTTCCGGGACAGGTGCTTTCTACGAGCAGTACTTC,CASSSGTGAFYEQYF
TRBJ1-5,TRBV4-2,NA,once,TGTGCCAGCAGCCAAGATCAGGGAATTGTCGGTCAGCCCCAGCATTTT,CASSQDQGIVGQPQHF
TRBJ1-1,TRBV4-2,NA,NA,TGTGCCAGCAGCCAAGATGACAGATTCATGAACACTGAAGCTTTCTTT,CASSQDDRFMNTEAFF
TRBJ2-7,TRBV10-3,NA,NA,TGTGCCATCAGTGAACGACCCTACGAGCAGTACTTC,CAISERPYEQYF
TRBJ2-3,TRBV30,TRBD2,NA,TGTGCCTGGAATCGTGGCGGGAGGGTTCTGAGTACAGATACGCAGTATTTT,CAWNRGGRVLSTDTQYF
TRBJ2-7,TRBV18,NA,NA,TGTGCCAGCTCGGGACAAAACGAGCAGTACTTC,CASSGQNEQYF
TRBJ1-4,TRBV5-1,NA,NA,TGCGCCAGCAGCTCGGTGAAAGGTCCGAGGGAAAAACTGTTTTTT,CASSSVKGPREKLFF